This TCR beta chain was profiled in a study of cytomegalovirus exposure and HLA in healthy donors. Germline assignment: CDR1 MNHNY and CDR2 SVGAGI (reference sequence). The CDR3 loop spans 15 amino acids. With 2 bases clipped from V and 4 bases from J, the junction kept 5 bases outside the gene matches. Amplification used 60 Vbeta primers and 13 Jbeta primers. The assay was immunoSEQ multiplex PCR, and TCRdb's table has in-frame clones only and misses some. The sample includes about 160,000 clones, almost 80% seen only once; the top ten take about 0.93%. The rearrangement uses TRBV6-6 and TRBJ2-1; 7 bases fit TRBD2. This receptor was taken from a woman in her 50s in good health and CMV-seropositive. Sequenced material: PBMCs. This CDR3 reads CASSYVASGYNEQFF. The CDR3 DNA follows: TGTGCCAGCAGTTACGTGGCTAGCGGTTACAATGAGCAGTTCTTC.